The rows below give T cell receptor beta chains drawn from one sample of a study of cytomegalovirus exposure and HLA in healthy donors. The assay was immunoSEQ multiplex PCR, and TCRdb's table has in-frame clones only and misses some. The data show 150,000 to 180,000 clones, about 74% seen once. The sample was PBMCs. These receptor sequences come from a woman aged 40 to 50 in good health and CMV-seronegative. Each CDR3 is given with its conserved first and last residue. Each record gives: V gene, D gene, clone size, J gene, CDR3 DNA, CDR3 protein. D genes are given only for firm matches. A clone size is listed for some rows: how often the clone was seen (once, few, many), or a class if it is expanded.

v_gene: TRBV7-9; d_gene: TRBD1; abundance: NA; j_gene: TRBJ1-2; CDR3nt: TGTGCCAGCAGTCCCAAAATACGGGACAGGGGGCTTAACTATGGCTACACCTTC; CDR3aa: CASSPKIRDRGLNYGYTF
v_gene: TRBV6-5; d_gene: NA; abundance: NA; j_gene: TRBJ2-1; CDR3nt: TGTGCCAGCAGCCCCGGACAGTCCAATGAGCAGTTCTTC; CDR3aa: CASSPGQSNEQFF
v_gene: TRBV5-1; d_gene: NA; abundance: NA; j_gene: TRBJ1-2; CDR3nt: TGCGCCAGCAGCTTGGATGGGCGGGGAGGCTACACCTTC; CDR3aa: CASSLDGRGGYTF
v_gene: TRBV7-6; d_gene: TRBD2; abundance: NA; j_gene: TRBJ2-7; CDR3nt: TGTGCCAGCAGCTTAGCTTCTAGCGGCATTTACGAGCAGTACTTC; CDR3aa: CASSLASSGIYEQYF
v_gene: TRBV7-9; d_gene: NA; abundance: NA; j_gene: TRBJ2-5; CDR3nt: TGTGCCAGCAGCTACCCCGGGGACTCACAAGAGACCCAGTACTTC; CDR3aa: CASSYPGDSQETQYF
v_gene: TRBV5-1; d_gene: TRBD2; abundance: few; j_gene: TRBJ2-5; CDR3nt: TGCGCCAGCAAGCGGGGGGGCCGGGCAGAGACCCAGTACTTC; CDR3aa: CASKRGGRAETQYF
v_gene: TRBV29-1; d_gene: NA; abundance: NA; j_gene: TRBJ1-2; CDR3nt: TGCAGCGTACAAAAGGGCGGGGGTGGGGACTATGGCTACACCTTC; CDR3aa: CSVQKGGGGDYGYTF
v_gene: TRBV9; d_gene: NA; abundance: NA; j_gene: TRBJ1-2; CDR3nt: TGTGCCAGCAGCGAGTGGGAGGGTTCCACCTTC; CDR3aa: CASSEWEGSTF
v_gene: TRBV10-1; d_gene: TRBD1; abundance: few; j_gene: TRBJ2-1; CDR3nt: TGCGCCAGCAGTGAGACAGGGGTCTACAATGAGCAGTTCTTC; CDR3aa: CASSETGVYNEQFF
v_gene: TRBV27; d_gene: TRBD1; abundance: NA; j_gene: TRBJ1-6; CDR3nt: TGTGCCAGCAGTCCGTCCCGAGACAGGGGAGGTAGTTCACCCCTCCACTTT; CDR3aa: CASSPSRDRGGSSPLHF
v_gene: TRBV19; d_gene: NA; abundance: few; j_gene: TRBJ2-3; CDR3nt: TGTGCCAGTGGGGCGTCACCCGAGGCGGCGCAGTATTTT; CDR3aa: CASGASPEAAQYF
v_gene: TRBV5-1; d_gene: NA; abundance: NA; j_gene: TRBJ1-2; CDR3nt: TGCGCCAGCAGCCCGGACGGGGGACGGAACGGCTACACCTTC; CDR3aa: CASSPDGGRNGYTF
v_gene: TRBV5-1; d_gene: TRBD2; abundance: once; j_gene: TRBJ2-5; CDR3nt: TGCGCCAGCAGCTTGATGCGGGAGGCCCAAGAGACCCAGTACTTC; CDR3aa: CASSLMREAQETQYF
v_gene: TRBV28; d_gene: NA; abundance: NA; j_gene: TRBJ1-2; CDR3nt: TGTGCCAGCAGTAAGGGACATTTCAATACCCCCTATGGCTACACCTTC; CDR3aa: CASSKGHFNTPYGYTF
v_gene: TRBV10-3; d_gene: TRBD1; abundance: NA; j_gene: TRBJ1-5; CDR3nt: TGTGCCATCAGTGAGCTAATGACAGGGGATCAGCCCCAGCATTTT; CDR3aa: CAISELMTGDQPQHF
v_gene: TRBV7-2; d_gene: NA; abundance: NA; j_gene: TRBJ1-2; CDR3nt: TGTGCCAGCAGCTTAGAAGGGAGTGTATATGGCTACACCTTC; CDR3aa: CASSLEGSVYGYTF
v_gene: TRBV4-1; d_gene: TRBD1; abundance: NA; j_gene: TRBJ2-7; CDR3nt: TGCGCCAGCAGCCAACACATGGGACAGGGACTCTACGAGCAGTACTTC; CDR3aa: CASSQHMGQGLYEQYF
v_gene: TRBV10-3; d_gene: TRBD2; abundance: NA; j_gene: TRBJ2-1; CDR3nt: TGTGCCATCTCCGAAGCGGGGACGTACAATGAGCAGTTCTTC; CDR3aa: CAISEAGTYNEQFF
v_gene: TRBV5-6; d_gene: NA; abundance: NA; j_gene: TRBJ2-3; CDR3nt: TGTGCCAGCAGTCCAGATAGCACAGATACGCAGTATTTT; CDR3aa: CASSPDSTDTQYF
v_gene: TRBV29-1; d_gene: NA; abundance: NA; j_gene: TRBJ1-3; CDR3nt: TGCAGCGTGGTCCCTTTCGAGGGCTCTGGAAACACCATATATTTT; CDR3aa: CSVVPFEGSGNTIYF
v_gene: TRBV2; d_gene: TRBD2; abundance: NA; j_gene: TRBJ2-5; CDR3nt: TGTGCCAGCAGTGAAGGATTGCGGGGGGGGGAGACCCAGTACTTC; CDR3aa: CASSEGLRGGETQYF
v_gene: TRBV19; d_gene: TRBD2; abundance: once; j_gene: TRBJ2-5; CDR3nt: TGTGCCAGTAGTAGCCTCTCGGGAGGTCCTGAGACCCAGTACTTC; CDR3aa: CASSSLSGGPETQYF
v_gene: TRBV27; d_gene: TRBD2; abundance: NA; j_gene: TRBJ2-7; CDR3nt: TGTGCCAGCAGTTTAGCCGGGGGGGCAGTTTACGAGCAGTACTTC; CDR3aa: CASSLAGGAVYEQYF
v_gene: TRBV6-6; d_gene: NA; abundance: few; j_gene: TRBJ1-3; CDR3nt: TGTGCCAGCAGCCAGGGGACTGGAAACACCATATATTTT; CDR3aa: CASSQGTGNTIYF
v_gene: TRBV27; d_gene: NA; abundance: NA; j_gene: TRBJ1-6; CDR3nt: TGTGCCAGTGCCGGCTCCTATAATTCACCCCTCCACTTT; CDR3aa: CASAGSYNSPLHF
v_gene: TRBV6-5; d_gene: NA; abundance: NA; j_gene: TRBJ2-2; CDR3nt: TGTGCCAGCAGTTCTCGAGGGTGGGCCGGGGAGCTGTTTTTT; CDR3aa: CASSSRGWAGELFF
v_gene: TRBV5-4; d_gene: NA; abundance: NA; j_gene: TRBJ1-4; CDR3nt: TGTGCCAGCAGCTTGGGGGTGGAGGCAGAACTGTTTTTT; CDR3aa: CASSLGVEAELFF
v_gene: TRBV5-1; d_gene: TRBD1; abundance: NA; j_gene: TRBJ2-5; CDR3nt: TGCGCCAGCAGCGGACAGGGGGCCCGGGAGACCCAGTACTTC; CDR3aa: CASSGQGARETQYF
v_gene: TRBV6-5; d_gene: NA; abundance: NA; j_gene: TRBJ1-1; CDR3nt: TGTGCCAGCGGAAGGGGAGGATGGACTGAAGCTTTCTTT; CDR3aa: CASGRGGWTEAFF
v_gene: TRBV29-1; d_gene: NA; abundance: NA; j_gene: TRBJ1-1; CDR3nt: TGCAGCGTTGAATCGGTTGAGGGCACTGAAGCTTTCTTT; CDR3aa: CSVESVEGTEAFF
v_gene: TRBV29-1; d_gene: NA; abundance: NA; j_gene: TRBJ2-1; CDR3nt: TGCAGCGCGGGGGACAATGAGCAGTTCTTC; CDR3aa: CSAGDNEQFF
v_gene: TRBV6-4; d_gene: TRBD2; abundance: NA; j_gene: TRBJ2-5; CDR3nt: TGTGCCAGCAGTGACCATAGCGGGGGGGCAGGAGAGGACCAAGAGACCCAGTACTTC; CDR3aa: CASSDHSGGAGEDQETQYF
v_gene: TRBV14; d_gene: TRBD1; abundance: NA; j_gene: TRBJ1-1; CDR3nt: TGTGCCAGCAGACCCATGGAGGGGGCCACTGAAGCTTTCTTT; CDR3aa: CASRPMEGATEAFF
v_gene: TRBV2; d_gene: NA; abundance: NA; j_gene: TRBJ2-2; CDR3nt: TGTGCCAGCAGTGAATCAGGGGCCCACGGGAAGCTGTTTTTT; CDR3aa: CASSESGAHGKLFF
v_gene: TRBV6-5; d_gene: NA; abundance: NA; j_gene: TRBJ1-1; CDR3nt: TGTGCCAGCAGTCGGTCAGGGTTAAACACTGAAGCTTTCTTT; CDR3aa: CASSRSGLNTEAFF
v_gene: TRBV6-6; d_gene: NA; abundance: NA; j_gene: TRBJ1-2; CDR3nt: TGTGCCAGCAGTTACGCGAATTCCTATGGCTACACCTTC; CDR3aa: CASSYANSYGYTF
v_gene: TRBV6-5; d_gene: TRBD1; abundance: few; j_gene: TRBJ1-1; CDR3nt: TGTGCCAGCAACAGGGGATCTGAAGCTTTCTTT; CDR3aa: CASNRGSEAFF
v_gene: TRBV6-4; d_gene: NA; abundance: many; j_gene: TRBJ1-6; CDR3nt: TGTGCCAGCTCCGCGGAGGCGAATTCACCCCTCCACTTT; CDR3aa: CASSAEANSPLHF
v_gene: TRBV5-1; d_gene: TRBD2; abundance: NA; j_gene: TRBJ2-1; CDR3nt: TGCGCCAGCAGCTTCTGGCGGGAGTCCGGCAATGAGCAGTTCTTC; CDR3aa: CASSFWRESGNEQFF
v_gene: TRBV10-2; d_gene: TRBD1; abundance: NA; j_gene: TRBJ1-2; CDR3nt: TGCGCCAGCACCCCGGGACAGAACGATGGCTACACCTTC; CDR3aa: CASTPGQNDGYTF
v_gene: TRBV27; d_gene: NA; abundance: few; j_gene: TRBJ1-1; CDR3nt: TGTGCCAGCAGTTTAGGCCAAGGGGTCCGGGTAGCTTTCTTT; CDR3aa: CASSLGQGVRVAFF
v_gene: TRBV15; d_gene: TRBD1; abundance: NA; j_gene: TRBJ2-7; CDR3nt: TGTGTGTTGGGCAGGGGGCTTTCCTACGAGCAGTACTTC; CDR3aa: CVLGRGLSYEQYF
v_gene: TRBV19; d_gene: NA; abundance: NA; j_gene: TRBJ1-4; CDR3nt: TGTGCCAGTAGTTTCTTCAGGGGACGTCATGAAAAACTGTTTTTT; CDR3aa: CASSFFRGRHEKLFF
v_gene: TRBV6-1; d_gene: TRBD1; abundance: NA; j_gene: TRBJ2-7; CDR3nt: TGTGCCAGCAGCGGGGGACAGGGGACCTACGAGCAGTACTTC; CDR3aa: CASSGGQGTYEQYF
v_gene: TRBV16; d_gene: NA; abundance: few; j_gene: TRBJ2-7; CDR3nt: TGTGCCAGCAGAGAGTCAGGGGCAACCTACGAGCAGTACTTC; CDR3aa: CASRESGATYEQYF
v_gene: TRBV10-3; d_gene: NA; abundance: NA; j_gene: TRBJ1-1; CDR3nt: TGTGCCATCCGCTCCTTCCTTAAGGGGACTGAAGCTTTCTTT; CDR3aa: CAIRSFLKGTEAFF
v_gene: TRBV6-5; d_gene: NA; abundance: NA; j_gene: TRBJ1-1; CDR3nt: TGTGCCAGCAGTTACTCGTCCAACATGAACACTGAAGCTTTCTTT; CDR3aa: CASSYSSNMNTEAFF
v_gene: TRBV7-8; d_gene: NA; abundance: few; j_gene: TRBJ2-1; CDR3nt: TGTGCCAGCAGCTTTCTTAGTGGCTCCTACAATGAGCAGTTCTTC; CDR3aa: CASSFLSGSYNEQFF